Shown below are 18 T cell receptor beta chains from a single sample sequenced in a study of blood T cell repertoires in COVID-19 (dated by TCRdb to 2019 to 2021). Library creation used the immunoSEQ multiplex PCR assay. This immuneACCESS table, as held by TCRdb, lists in-frame sequences with V and J called but not all clones. Of the missing ones, under half trace to an unresolved V gene in checked studies; the others have no known cause. In this sample the table shows fewer than 350,000 clones, around 90% of which occur a single time. The ten largest clones capture roughly 6.8% of the sample. The specimen was peripheral blood. Receptors were obtained from a woman between 25 and 40 years old with COVID-19, enrolled during active disease.

A note on this clone: The junction and the germline gene differ at one end; a read error may be behind it. This chain joins TRBV30 and TRBJ1-5; tentative D call: TRBD1 (6 bases). Germline V lookup: CDR1 GTSNPN, CDR2 SVGIG (reference sequence). The CDR3 spans 14 residues. The DNA of the CDR3 is TGTGCCTGGAGCGCCGGGACACCTAATCAGCCCCAGCGTTTT. Translated: CAWSAGTPNQPQRF.

There are a few counts of this clone. This sequence joins TRBV28 and TRBJ2-7, with 8 bases lining up with TRBD2. The germline CDR1 and CDR2 sequences are MDHEN and SYDVKM. The CDR3 contains 15 residues. With 7 bases clipped from V and 3 bases from J, the junction kept 11 bases outside the gene matches. The CDR3 nucleotides read TGTGCCAGCACCTTGGCAGCGGGAGAGTTCTACGAGCAGTACTTC. Translated: CASTLAAGEFYEQYF.

This clone appeared once. The chain links TRBV11-2 to TRBJ2-1, with 11 positions matching TRBD2. Unmatched junction bases numbered 1, after V lost 3 bases and J lost 0 bases. This CDR3 region has 16 residues. Germline CDR1 SGHAT, CDR2 FQNNGV. Here the CDR3 DNA reads TGTGCCAGCAGCTTTCTAGCGGGGGGCTCCTACAATGAGCAGTTCTTC. Its protein product is CASSFLAGGSYNEQFF. Together with reference TRBV11-2 and TRBJ2-1, the CDR3 gives the full variable domain: EAGVAQSPRYKIIEKRQSVAFWCNPISGHATLYWYQQILGQGPKLLIQFQNNGVVDDSQLPKDRFSAERLKGVDSTLKIQPAKLEDSAVYLCASSFLAGGSYNEQFFGPGTRLTVL.

The chain links TRBV6-1 to TRBJ1-2, with TRBD1 matching 9 bases. With V trimmed by 2 bases and J by 5 bases, 3 bases remained unmatched. The CDR3 has 14 amino acids. Germline loops: CDR1 MNHNS, CDR2 SASEGT. The CDR3: CASSESGTGYGYTF. The CDR3 DNA sequence: TGTGCCAGCAGTGAATCGGGGACAGGGTATGGCTACACCTTC.

The rearrangement joins TRBV20-1 to TRBJ2-1; 9 nucleotides align to TRBD2. The CDR3 contains 15 residues. The junction had 3 bases not matched to a gene; V was cut back by 3 bases and J by 0 bases. The germline gives CDR1 DFQATT, CDR2 SNEGSKA (reference sequence). The CDR3 region is CSASLSGGSYNEQFF. DNA for the CDR3: TGCAGTGCTAGTCTTAGCGGGGGCTCCTACAATGAGCAGTTCTTC.

The chain has TRBV29-1 and TRBJ2-5; 7 bases agree with TRBD1. The CDR3 is 13 amino acids. After removal of 7 bases from V and 6 bases from J, the junction contained 11 bases not matched to a gene. Germline CDR1 and CDR2: SQVTM and ANQGSEA. The CDR3 loop reads CSGTGKVMKTQYF. In DNA, the CDR3 is TGCAGCGGGACAGGAAAGGTAATGAAGACCCAGTACTTC.

The chain links TRBV5-5 to TRBJ2-3; 10 bases match TRBD2. Germline V gives CDR1 SGHKS, CDR2 YYEKEE (reference sequence). The CDR3 is 15 amino acids. V lost 4 bases, J lost 2 bases, and 4 bases stayed unmatched. CDR3 sequence: CASSLGLAVTDTQYF. CDR3 in DNA: TGTGCCAGCAGCCTCGGACTAGCGGTCACAGATACGCAGTATTTT.

The chain carries TRBV28 and TRBJ2-7; 7 bases fit TRBD1. Germline V gene lookup returns CDR1 MDHEN and CDR2 SYDVKM. The CDR3 totals 12 residues. V shed 9 bases and J 3 bases; nucleotides not matched to a gene: 5. CDR3 sequence reads: CASSGTVYEQYF. The CDR3 region has the DNA TGTGCCAGTTCCGGGACAGTCTACGAGCAGTACTTC.

This clone was detected only once. The chain joins TRBV24-1 to TRBJ2-3; D is unclear. V was clipped by 4 bases and J by 6 bases, with 10 bases between them. The germline V gene has CDR1 KGHDR and CDR2 SFDVKD. The CDR3 is 13 amino acids. CDR3 nucleotides: TGTGCCACCAGTGAGTTCGACTGGGATACGCAGTATTTT. Residues: CATSEFDWDTQYF.

V is TRBV7-2 and J is TRBJ2-2, with 8 bases identical to TRBD1. The CDR3 runs to 15 residues. Germline V gene sequence: CDR1 SGHTA, CDR2 FQGNSA. Unmatched junction bases numbered 7, after V lost 5 bases and J lost 5 bases. The CDR3 DNA sequence: TGTGCCAGCAGCAGACAGGGGAGAAATACCGGGGAGCTGTTTTTT. Translating gives CASSRQGRNTGELFF.

The chain links TRBV19 to TRBJ1-1; the D gene is possibly TRBD1 (5 bases). The CDR3 totals 13 residues. V lost 2 bases and J lost 4, with 8 bases in between. The V gene's germline CDR1 is LNHDA and CDR2 SQIVND (reference sequence). This chain's CDR3 is CASSIFRGTEAFF. As DNA, the CDR3 is TGTGCCAGTAGTATATTTAGGGGCACTGAAGCTTTCTTT.

J is TRBJ2-7 and V is TRBV4-2; D gene uncertain. CDR3 size: 14 residues. With 0 bases removed from V and 7 bases from J, the gap between germline ends came to 13 bases. Germline V gene data show CDR1 as LGHNA and CDR2 as YNFKEQ. The CDR3 coding sequence is TGTGCCAGCAGCCAAGATACATATCTCGGGGAGCAGTACTTC. Translation: CASSQDTYLGEQYF.

The rearrangement uses TRBV10-2 and TRBJ2-5; 15 nucleotides line up with TRBD2. This CDR3 is 18 amino acids long. The germline V gene has CDR1 WSHSY and CDR2 SAAADI. V lost 6 bases and J lost 5; bases outside the gene matches: 13. This chain's CDR3 is CASRTRTSGRALIETQYF. The CDR3 DNA follows: TGCGCCAGCAGAACCCGGACTAGCGGGAGGGCCCTGATCGAGACCCAGTACTTC.

The J gene is TRBJ1-2, the V gene TRBV28, with no clear D. Germline CDR1 is MDHEN and CDR2 is SYDVKM. The CDR3 loop spans 15 amino acids. Deletions cut 3 bases from V and 0 bases from J, with 11 bases between. CDR3 protein: CASSFRPTPNYGYTF. In nucleotides, the CDR3 is TGTGCCAGCAGTTTCCGCCCCACACCTAACTATGGCTACACCTTC.

The gene calls are TRBV11-2 and TRBJ2-1; no firm D call. This CDR3 has 15 residues. Per the germline V gene, CDR1 is SGHAT and CDR2 is FQNNGV. Deletions cut 6 bases from V and 5 bases from J, with 17 bases between. CDR3 DNA: TGTGCCAGCAGTCTTACGGGTTCCGGCGACAATGAGCAGTTCTTC. Its protein is CASSLTGSGDNEQFF.

This clone was counted only a few times. This rearrangement joins TRBV27 to TRBJ2-3; 14 positions match TRBD2. After removal of 3 bases from V and 6 bases from J, the junction contained 2 bases not matched to a gene. This CDR3 region has 15 residues. The germline CDR1 and CDR2 sequences are MNHEY and SMNVEV (reference sequence). This CDR3 reads CASSFWTSGRDTQYF. The DNA of the CDR3 is TGTGCCAGCAGTTTTTGGACTAGCGGGAGGGATACGCAGTATTTT.

A word on this clone: Distinct nucleotide sequences in the sample also encode this CDR3. This chain links TRBV2 with TRBJ1-1; 10 nucleotides agree with TRBD1. Germline assignment: CDR1 SNHLY and CDR2 FYNNEI. V was clipped by 6 bases and J by 5 bases; unmatched bases: 3. The CDR3 spans 13 residues. This CDR3 is CASSGQGGTEAFF. The CDR3 DNA is TGTGCCAGCAGCGGACAGGGGGGGACTGAAGCTTTCTTT.

About this clone: A junction end diverges from the germline sequence, so it may reflect a read error. The chain couples TRBV5-1 to TRBJ1-2, with D hard to call. CDR3 length equals 11 residues. Germline CDR1 is SGHRS and CDR2 is YFSETQ. This chain's CDR3 is CASRLAGDYTF. CDR3 DNA sequence: TGCGCCAGCAGATTGGCGGGTGACTACACCTTC.